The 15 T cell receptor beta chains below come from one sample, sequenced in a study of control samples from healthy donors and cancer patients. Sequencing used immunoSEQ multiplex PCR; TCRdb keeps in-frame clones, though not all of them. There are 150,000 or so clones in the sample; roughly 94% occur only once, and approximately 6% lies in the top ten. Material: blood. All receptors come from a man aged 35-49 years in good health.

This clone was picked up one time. CDR3 region: CASSIPPGATNEKLFF. CDR3 sequence (DNA): TGTGCCAGCAGCATTCCACCAGGGGCAACTAATGAAAAACTGTTTTTT. The rearrangement uses TRBV11-2 and TRBJ1-4; perhaps TRBD1 as D (6 bases). V shed 5 bases and J shed 0 bases, with 13 bases lying between them. Germline loops: CDR1 SGHAT, CDR2 FQNNGV. The CDR3 spans 16 residues.

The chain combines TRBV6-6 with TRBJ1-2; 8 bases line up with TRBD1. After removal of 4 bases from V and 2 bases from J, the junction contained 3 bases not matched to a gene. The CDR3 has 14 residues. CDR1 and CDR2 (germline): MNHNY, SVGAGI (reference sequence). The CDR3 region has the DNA TGTGCCAGCAGTTTAGGACAGGGAAACTATGGCTACACCTTC. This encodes CASSLGQGNYGYTF.

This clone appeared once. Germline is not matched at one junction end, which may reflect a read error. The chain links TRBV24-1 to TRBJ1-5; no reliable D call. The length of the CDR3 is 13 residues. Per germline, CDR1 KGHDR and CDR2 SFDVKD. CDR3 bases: TGTGCCACCAGTAATTTCGATAGTCAGCCCCAGCATTTT. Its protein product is CATSNFDSQPQHF.

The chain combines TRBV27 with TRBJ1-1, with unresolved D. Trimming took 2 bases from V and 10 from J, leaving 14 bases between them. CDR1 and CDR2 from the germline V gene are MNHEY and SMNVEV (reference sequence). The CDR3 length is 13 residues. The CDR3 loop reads CASSLKSEYRAFF. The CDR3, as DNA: TGTGCCAGCAGTTTAAAGTCTGAATACAGAGCTTTCTTT.

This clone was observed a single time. The CDR3 protein is CASSGGEDTQYF. CDR3 in DNA: TGTGCCAGCAGCGGGGGGGAAGATACGCAGTATTTT. The chain is built from TRBV11-3 and TRBJ2-3, with TRBD2 matching over 7 bases. Losses at the gene ends were 5 bases for V and 5 bases for J; bases not matched to a gene: 1. The CDR3 covers 12 residues. Germline-derived CDR1 and CDR2 are SGHNT and YENEEA.

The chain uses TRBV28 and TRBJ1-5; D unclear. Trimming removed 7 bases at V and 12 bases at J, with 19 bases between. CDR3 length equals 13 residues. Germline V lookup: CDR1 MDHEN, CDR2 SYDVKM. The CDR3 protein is CASTPSAVRDQHF. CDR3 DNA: TGTGCCAGCACCCCGTCCGCGGTTAGGGACCAGCATTTT.

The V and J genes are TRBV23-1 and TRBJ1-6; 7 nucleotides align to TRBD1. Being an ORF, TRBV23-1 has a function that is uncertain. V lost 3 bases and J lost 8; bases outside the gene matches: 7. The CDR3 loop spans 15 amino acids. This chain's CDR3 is CASSQRGGGDSPLHF. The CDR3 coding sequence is TGCGCCAGCAGTCAGCGGGGAGGGGGCGATTCACCCCTCCACTTT.

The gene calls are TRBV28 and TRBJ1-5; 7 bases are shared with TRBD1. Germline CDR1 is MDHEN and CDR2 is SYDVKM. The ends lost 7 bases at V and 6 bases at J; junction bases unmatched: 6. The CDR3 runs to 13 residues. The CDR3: CASTTGAGQPQHF. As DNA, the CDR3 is TGTGCCAGCACCACAGGGGCCGGTCAGCCCCAGCATTTT.

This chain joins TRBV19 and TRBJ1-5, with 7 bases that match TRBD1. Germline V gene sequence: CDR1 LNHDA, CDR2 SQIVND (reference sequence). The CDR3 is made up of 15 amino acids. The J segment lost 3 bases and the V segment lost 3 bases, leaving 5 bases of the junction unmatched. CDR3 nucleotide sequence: TGTGCCAGTAGTATGAAGGGGGCGGACAATCAGCCCCAGCATTTT. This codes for CASSMKGADNQPQHF. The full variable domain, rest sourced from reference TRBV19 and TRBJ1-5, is DGGITQSPKYLFRKEGQNVTLSCEQNLNHDAMYWYRQDPGQGLRLIYYSQIVNDFQKGDIAEGYSVSREKKESFPLTVTSAQKNPTAFYLCASSMKGADNQPQHFGDGTRLSIL.

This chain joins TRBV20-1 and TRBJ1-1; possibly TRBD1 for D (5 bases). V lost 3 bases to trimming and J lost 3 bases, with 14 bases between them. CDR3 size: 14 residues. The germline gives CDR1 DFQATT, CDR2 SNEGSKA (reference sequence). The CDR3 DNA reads TGCAGTGCTAGTGGGCGCGGGGGGGACACTGAAGCTTTCTTT. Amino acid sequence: CSASGRGGDTEAFF.

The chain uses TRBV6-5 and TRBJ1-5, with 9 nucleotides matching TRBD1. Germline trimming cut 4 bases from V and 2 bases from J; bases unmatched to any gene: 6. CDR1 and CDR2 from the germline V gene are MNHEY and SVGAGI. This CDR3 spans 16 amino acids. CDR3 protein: CASSSWGQGGNQPQHF. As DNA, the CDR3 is TGTGCCAGCAGTTCCTGGGGACAGGGTGGCAATCAGCCCCAGCATTTT.

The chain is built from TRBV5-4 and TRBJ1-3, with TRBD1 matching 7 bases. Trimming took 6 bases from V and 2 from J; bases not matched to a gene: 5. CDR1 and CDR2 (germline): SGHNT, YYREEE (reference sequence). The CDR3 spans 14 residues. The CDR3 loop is CASTLDRAGNTIYF. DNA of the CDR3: TGTGCCAGCACCCTCGACAGGGCTGGAAACACCATATATTTT.

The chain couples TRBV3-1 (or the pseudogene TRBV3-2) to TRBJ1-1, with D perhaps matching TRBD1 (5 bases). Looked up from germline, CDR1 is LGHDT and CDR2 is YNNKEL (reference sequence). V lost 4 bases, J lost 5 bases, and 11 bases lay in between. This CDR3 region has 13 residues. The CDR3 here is CASSPRTLTEAFF. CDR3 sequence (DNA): TGTGCCAGCAGCCCCCGGACACTGACTGAAGCTTTCTTT.

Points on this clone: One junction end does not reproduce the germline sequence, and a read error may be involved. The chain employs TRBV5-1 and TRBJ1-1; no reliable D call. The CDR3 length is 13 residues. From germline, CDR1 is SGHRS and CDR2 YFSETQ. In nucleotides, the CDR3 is TGCGCCAGCAGCCACGGTATGAACGCTGAAGCTTTCTTT. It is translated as CASSHGMNAEAFF. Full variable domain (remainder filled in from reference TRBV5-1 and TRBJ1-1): KAGVTQTPRYLIKTRGQQVTLSCSPISGHRSVSWYQQTPGQGLQFLFEYFSETQRNKGNFPGRFSGRQFSNSRSEMNVSTLELGDSALYLCASSHGMNAEAFFGQGTRLTVV.

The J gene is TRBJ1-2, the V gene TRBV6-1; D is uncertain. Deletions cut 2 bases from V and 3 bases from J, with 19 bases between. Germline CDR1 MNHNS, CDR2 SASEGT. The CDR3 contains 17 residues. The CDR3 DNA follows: TGTGCCAGCAGTGAAATGGTGGGCCGCATGCGGGACTATGGCTACACCTTC. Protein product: CASSEMVGRMRDYGYTF.